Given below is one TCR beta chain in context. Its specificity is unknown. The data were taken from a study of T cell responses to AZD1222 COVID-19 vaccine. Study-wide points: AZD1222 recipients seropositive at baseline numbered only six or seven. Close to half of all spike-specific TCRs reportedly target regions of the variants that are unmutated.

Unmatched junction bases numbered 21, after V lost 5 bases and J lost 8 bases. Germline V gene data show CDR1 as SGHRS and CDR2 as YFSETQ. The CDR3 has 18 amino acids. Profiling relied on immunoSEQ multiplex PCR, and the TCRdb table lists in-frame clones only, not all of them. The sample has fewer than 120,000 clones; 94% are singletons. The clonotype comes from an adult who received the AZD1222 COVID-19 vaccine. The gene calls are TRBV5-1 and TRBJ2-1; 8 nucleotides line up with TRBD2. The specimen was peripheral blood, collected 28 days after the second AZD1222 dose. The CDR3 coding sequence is TGCGCCAGCAGTCCCCGTGGGCTTGAGCGGGAGTTAGGTGATGAGCAGTTCTTC. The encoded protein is CASSPRGLERELGDEQFF.